This T cell receptor (beta chain) was obtained from a study of T cells in Graves' hyperthyroidism and ophthalmopathy. Study-level findings and limits: In the blood, most expanded thyroid clonotypes above 0.001 appeared as well.

The V gene's germline CDR1 is DFQATT and CDR2 SNEGSKA (reference sequence). Trimming cost V 3 bases and J 5 bases, with 16 bases left between them. CDR3 length: 14 residues. Amplified TCR beta CDR3 regions derived from RNA transcripts. The primer set for the first-round RT-PCR of the TCR CDR3 was HTBI. TCRdb re-analysed the multiplex PCR reads in MiXCR, keeping a single row per CDR3 protein. The sample lists roughly 580,000 distinct CDR3 sequences, approximately 14% seen once, with more than 4.5% in the top ten. This clonotype was seen just once. The antigen is unknown. This TCR was sampled from a woman in her twenties or thirties with Graves' hyperthyroidism that later progressed to Graves' ophthalmopathy. The rearrangement joins TRBV20-1 to TRBJ2-5; TRBD2 is a possible D gene (5 bases). The sequencing input was blood. This CDR3 is CSASEPSLGETQYF. The CDR3 DNA is TGCAGTGCTAGTGAGCCTAGCCTTGGGGAGACCCAGTACTTC.